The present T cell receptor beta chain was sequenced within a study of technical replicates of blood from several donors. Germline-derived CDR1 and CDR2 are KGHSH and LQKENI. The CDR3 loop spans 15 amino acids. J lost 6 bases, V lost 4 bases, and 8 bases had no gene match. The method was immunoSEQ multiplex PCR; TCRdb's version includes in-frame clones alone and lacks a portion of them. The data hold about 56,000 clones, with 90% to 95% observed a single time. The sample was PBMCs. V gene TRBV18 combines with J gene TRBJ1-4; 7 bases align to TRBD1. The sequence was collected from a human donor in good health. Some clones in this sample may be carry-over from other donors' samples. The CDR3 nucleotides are TGTGCCAGCTCACAACCGGGACAGATGCATGAAAAACTGTTTTTT. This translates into CASSQPGQMHEKLFF.